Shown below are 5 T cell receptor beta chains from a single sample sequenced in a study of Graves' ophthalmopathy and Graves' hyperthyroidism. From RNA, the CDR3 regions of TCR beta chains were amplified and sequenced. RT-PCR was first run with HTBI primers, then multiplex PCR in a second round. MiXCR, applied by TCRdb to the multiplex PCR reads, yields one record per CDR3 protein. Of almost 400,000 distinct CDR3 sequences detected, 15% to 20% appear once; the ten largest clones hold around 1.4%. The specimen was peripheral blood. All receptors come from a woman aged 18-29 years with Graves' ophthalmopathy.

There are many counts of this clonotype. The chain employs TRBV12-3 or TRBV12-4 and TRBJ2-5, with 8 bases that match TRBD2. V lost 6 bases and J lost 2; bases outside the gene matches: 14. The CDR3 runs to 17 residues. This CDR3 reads CASSISAGGKDQETQYF. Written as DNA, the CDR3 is TGTGCCAGCAGCATCTCGGCGGGAGGAAAGGATCAAGAGACCCAGTACTTC.

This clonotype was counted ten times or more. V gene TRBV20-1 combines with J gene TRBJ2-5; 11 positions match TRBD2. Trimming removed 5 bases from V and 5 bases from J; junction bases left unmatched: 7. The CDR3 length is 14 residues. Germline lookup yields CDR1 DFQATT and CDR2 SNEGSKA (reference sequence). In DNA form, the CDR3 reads TGCAGTGCTCATCTAGCGGGAGGACTGGAGACCCAGTACTTC. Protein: CSAHLAGGLETQYF.

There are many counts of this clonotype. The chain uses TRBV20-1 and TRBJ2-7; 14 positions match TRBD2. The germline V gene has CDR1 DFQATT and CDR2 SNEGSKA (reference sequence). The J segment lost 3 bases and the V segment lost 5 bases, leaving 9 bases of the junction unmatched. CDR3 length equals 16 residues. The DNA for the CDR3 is TGCAGTGCTGGGACTAGCGGGGGCCTTCTTGGCTACGAGCAGTACTTC. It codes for CSAGTSGGLLGYEQYF.

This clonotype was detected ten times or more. CDR3 residues: CASSQHRETGTYEQYF. In nucleotides, the CDR3 is TGCGCCAGCAGCCAACATAGGGAGACAGGGACCTACGAGCAGTACTTC. V and J are TRBV4-3 and TRBJ2-7, with 7 positions matching TRBD1. The ends lost 2 bases at V and 2 bases at J; junction bases unmatched: 9. The CDR3 runs 16 residues. Germline V CDR1 and CDR2: LGHNA, YSLEER.

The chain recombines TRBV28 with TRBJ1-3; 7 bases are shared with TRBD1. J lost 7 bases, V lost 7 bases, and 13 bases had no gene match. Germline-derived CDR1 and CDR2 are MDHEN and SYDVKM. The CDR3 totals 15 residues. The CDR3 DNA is TGTGCCAGCACCACCCCGGGCCGGGACAGTAACACCATATATTTT. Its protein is CASTTPGRDSNTIYF.